This entry features one TCR beta chain sequence. How the authors handled the data: The assay estimated nucleated cells by amplifying reference gene primers. TCRdb's table, derived via immunoSEQ multiplex PCR, lists solely in-frame clones and lacks some. The V and J calls and clone size were taken over from that table, and D and trimming were inferred from the DNA. This table has about 200,000 clones, 70% to 80% appearing once. Seattle participants joined during active infection and were tracked over time. Per the germline V gene, CDR1 is MNHEY and CDR2 is SMNVEV (reference sequence). This CDR3 region has 13 residues. The V end was cut by 2 bases, the J end by 3 bases, with 8 bases between. These data originate in a study of blood T cell repertoires in COVID-19. Study details: From the United States, Italy and Spain came samples of acute and convalescent COVID-19. The cDNA or gDNA used as material had been derived from T cells, B-cell-depleted T cells, or PBMCs.

The source material was peripheral blood. J is TRBJ2-7 and V is TRBV27, with D unresolved. This sequence was found in a woman in her thirties or forties with COVID-19, enrolled during active disease. The chain's CDR3 is CASSLQRSYEQYF. CDR3 DNA sequence: TGTGCCAGCAGTTTACAACGGAGCTACGAGCAGTACTTC.